The rows below give T cell receptor beta chains drawn from one sample of a study of neurological immune-mediated disorders. TCRdb fed the 5' RACE reads into MiXCR, producing one record per CDR3 protein. This sample has about 120,000 distinct CDR3 sequences, with more than 2.5% found just once. Material for sequencing was PBMCs. These TCRs come from a woman aged 25-40 years with multiple sclerosis. Each CDR3 is given with its conserved first and last residue. Fields, in order: V gene, D gene, clone size, J gene, CDR3 length, CDR3 protein, CDR3 DNA. A D gene is named only where the DNA matches it firmly. Rows may omit the clone size; those that give it use once, few, many or a size class.

V: TRBV2; D: TRBD1; size: many; J: TRBJ2-3; length: 14; CDR3: CASSWGQRTDTQYF; DNA: TGTGCCAGCAGTTGGGGACAGCGCACAGATACGCAGTATTTT
V: TRBV9; D: .; size: many; J: TRBJ1-1; length: 14; CDR3: CASSAGSMNTEAFF; DNA: TGTGCCAGCAGCGCCGGGTCGATGAACACTGAAGCTTTCTTT
V: TRBV20-1; D: TRBD2; size: few; J: TRBJ2-1; length: 17; CDR3: CSANDRTSGGPYNEQFF; DNA: TGCAGTGCTAACGACAGGACTAGCGGGGGTCCTTACAATGAGCAGTTCTTC
V: TRBV27; D: .; size: .; J: TRBJ1-1; length: 16; CDR3: CASSLSFRQYNTEAFF; DNA: TGTGCCAGCAGTTTATCGTTTCGACAATATAACACTGAAGCTTTCTTT
V: TRBV20-1; D: TRBD1; size: many; J: TRBJ1-1; length: 13; CDR3: CSARRQGKTEAFF; DNA: TGCAGTGCTAGAAGACAGGGTAAGACTGAAGCTTTCTTT
V: TRBV14; D: .; size: .; J: TRBJ2-7; length: 15; CDR3: CASSLLGGKPYEQYF; DNA: TGTGCCAGCAGCCTCCTTGGGGGGAAACCCTACGAGCAGTACTTC
V: TRBV7-9; D: .; size: many; J: TRBJ1-2; length: 12; CDR3: CASSLVDYGYTF; DNA: TGTGCCAGCAGCTTAGTCGATTATGGCTACACCTTC
V: TRBV7-9; D: .; size: many; J: TRBJ2-7; length: 11; CDR3: CASSLLDEQYF; DNA: TGTGCCAGCAGCTTACTGGACGAGCAGTACTTC
V: TRBV12-3/TRBV12-4; D: .; size: many; J: TRBJ1-2; length: 13; CDR3: CASSPDADRIYTF; DNA: TGTGCCAGCAGCCCTGATGCGGATCGAATTTACACCTTC
V: TRBV29-1; D: .; size: many; J: TRBJ2-7; length: 13; CDR3: CSVQLGQSYEQYF; DNA: TGCAGCGTTCAGCTTGGACAAAGCTACGAGCAGTACTTC
V: TRBV5-1; D: TRBD1; size: many; J: TRBJ2-7; length: 15; CDR3: CASSLGQGITYEQYF; DNA: TGCGCCAGCAGCCTGGGACAGGGAATTACCTACGAGCAGTACTTC
V: TRBV20-1; D: TRBD1; size: many; J: TRBJ1-2; length: 16; CDR3: CSAIGPRGQANYGYTF; DNA: TGCAGTGCTATAGGCCCACGGGGACAGGCCAACTATGGCTACACCTTC
V: TRBV5-6; D: TRBD2; size: many; J: TRBJ2-1; length: 15; CDR3: CASSLGGSSANEQFF; DNA: TGTGCCAGCAGCTTGGGCGGGAGCAGTGCTAATGAGCAGTTCTTC
V: TRBV27; D: .; size: many; J: TRBJ2-6; length: 14; CDR3: CASSRSPRANVLTF; DNA: TGTGCCAGCTCACGCTCCCCAAGGGCCAACGTCCTGACTTTC
V: TRBV12-3/TRBV12-4; D: .; size: many; J: TRBJ2-3; length: 14; CDR3: CASNPGEGTDTQYF; DNA: TGTGCCAGCAACCCGGGGGAGGGCACAGATACGCAGTATTTT
V: TRBV29-1; D: TRBD2; size: many; J: TRBJ2-2; length: 14; CDR3: CSVVTSENTGELFF; DNA: TGCAGCGTAGTGACTAGCGAGAACACCGGGGAGCTGTTTTTT
V: TRBV20-1; D: .; size: many; J: TRBJ2-7; length: 13; CDR3: CSARLWGNYEQYF; DNA: TGCAGTGCTAGGCTATGGGGCAACTACGAGCAGTACTTC
V: TRBV7-9; D: .; size: many; J: TRBJ1-4; length: 13; CDR3: CASSLPSNEKLFF; DNA: TGTGCCAGCAGCTTACCCAGTAATGAAAAACTGTTTTTT
V: TRBV5-1; D: .; size: many; J: TRBJ2-2; length: 15; CDR3: CASSFATSNTGELFF; DNA: TGCGCCAGCAGCTTTGCCACCTCGAACACCGGGGAGCTGTTTTTT
V: TRBV20-1; D: .; size: many; J: TRBJ2-1; length: 10; CDR3: CSALGPEQFF; DNA: TGCAGTGCCTTGGGACCTGAGCAGTTCTTC
V: TRBV5-1; D: .; size: many; J: TRBJ2-5; length: 13; CDR3: CASRRSPQETQYF; DNA: TGCGCCAGCAGAAGATCCCCACAAGAGACCCAGTACTTC
V: TRBV7-8; D: .; size: .; J: TRBJ1-1; length: 14; CDR3: CASSLVWRDTEAFF; DNA: TGTGCCAGCAGCTTAGTATGGAGGGACACTGAAGCTTTCTTT
V: TRBV5-6; D: .; size: many; J: TRBJ1-2; length: 13; CDR3: CASSLEGYYGYTF; DNA: TGTGCCAGCAGCTTGGAAGGCTACTATGGCTACACCTTC
V: TRBV20-1; D: TRBD2; size: many; J: TRBJ2-1; length: 15; CDR3: CSARRSSGSKNEQFF; DNA: TGCAGTGCTAGACGCTCTAGCGGGAGTAAGAATGAGCAGTTCTTC
V: TRBV20-1; D: TRBD2; size: many; J: TRBJ2-1; length: 15; CDR3: CSARVGLAGVNEQFF; DNA: TGCAGTGCTAGAGTGGGACTAGCGGGAGTCAATGAGCAGTTCTTC
V: TRBV7-2; D: TRBD2; size: many; J: TRBJ2-1; length: 15; CDR3: CASSLTAGGVNEQFF; DNA: TGTGCCAGCAGCTTAACAGCGGGGGGTGTCAATGAGCAGTTCTTC
V: TRBV10-3; D: TRBD2; size: many; J: TRBJ2-2; length: 17; CDR3: CAISGTTSGRGSGELFF; DNA: TGTGCCATCAGTGGGACAACTAGCGGGAGGGGTTCCGGGGAGCTGTTTTTT